The 3 T cell receptor beta chains listed next were all sequenced from one sample in a study of PD-1 blockade in classical Hodgkin lymphoma. This table comes from immunoSEQ multiplex PCR, and its TCRdb copy is limited to in-frame clones, with some not included. The profile shows 25,000 to 35,000 clones, around 68% of them singletons. Noted time point: cycle 4 day 1 (C4D1), after 5 to 7 weeks of nivolumab. Each and every patient relapsed after autologous stem cell transplantation, and patients got differing brentuximab vedotin exposure. Sequenced here: peripheral blood mononuclear cells (PBMCs), sampled before the fourth cycle of nivolumab. These receptors were collected from a human donor with classical Hodgkin lymphoma.

J is TRBJ1-6 and V is TRBV10-2; D unclear. Deletions cut 4 bases from V and 6 bases from J, with 7 bases between. Per germline, CDR1 WSHSY and CDR2 SAAADI. CDR3 length equals 13 residues. The CDR3 DNA sequence: TGCGCCAGCAGTGGGAGGGTTAATTCACCCCTCCACTTT. Its protein product is CASSGRVNSPLHF.

The chain employs TRBV6-1 and TRBJ2-7; D unresolved. Trimming removed 8 bases at V and 3 bases at J, with 8 bases between. Germline CDR1 and CDR2: MNHNS and SASEGT. The CDR3 runs 11 residues. The CDR3: CASLEFYEQYF. CDR3 in DNA: TGTGCCAGCTTAGAGTTCTACGAGCAGTACTTC.

This chain uses TRBV13 with TRBJ2-2; no clear D gene. The CDR3 runs 14 residues. Trimming removed 4 bases at V and 6 bases at J, with 12 bases between. CDR1 PRHDT and CDR2 FYEKMQ come from the germline V gene (reference sequence). The CDR3, as DNA: TGTGCCAGCAGCTCTACGTCGAGTCCCGGGGAGCTGTTTTTT. Translation: CASSSTSSPGELFF.